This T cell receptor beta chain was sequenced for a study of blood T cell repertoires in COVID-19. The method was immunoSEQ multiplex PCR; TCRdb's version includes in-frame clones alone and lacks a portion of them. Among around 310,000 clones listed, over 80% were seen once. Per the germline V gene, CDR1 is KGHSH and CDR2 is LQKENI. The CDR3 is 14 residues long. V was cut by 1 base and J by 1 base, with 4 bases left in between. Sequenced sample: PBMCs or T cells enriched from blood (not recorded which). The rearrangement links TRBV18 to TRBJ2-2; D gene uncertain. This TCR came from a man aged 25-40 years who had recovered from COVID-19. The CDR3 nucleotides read TGTGCCAGCTCACCACAACAGAACACCGGGGAGCTGTTTTTT. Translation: CASSPQQNTGELFF.